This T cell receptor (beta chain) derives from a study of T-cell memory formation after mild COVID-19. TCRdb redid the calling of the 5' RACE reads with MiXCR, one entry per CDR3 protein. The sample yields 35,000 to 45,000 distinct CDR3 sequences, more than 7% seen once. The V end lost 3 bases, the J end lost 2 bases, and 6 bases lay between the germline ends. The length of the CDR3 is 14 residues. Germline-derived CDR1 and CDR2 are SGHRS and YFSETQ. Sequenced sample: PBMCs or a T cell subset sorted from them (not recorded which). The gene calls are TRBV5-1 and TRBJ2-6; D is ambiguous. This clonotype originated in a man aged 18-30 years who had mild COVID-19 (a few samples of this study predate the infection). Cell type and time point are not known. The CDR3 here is CASSSDPGANVLTF. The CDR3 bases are TGCGCCAGCAGCTCAGATCCTGGGGCCAACGTCCTGACTTTC.